This T cell receptor (beta chain) was retrieved from a study of cytomegalovirus exposure and HLA in healthy donors. Findings of the study overall: Rarity held for most TCR sequences, but there were some public TCRs that occurred in many donors. Indistinguishability led to the exclusion of some V segments, TRBV6-2 and TRBV6-3 included.

Sampled while nominally healthy, donors likely had unrecorded immune exposures. The PCR made use of 60 Vbeta and 13 Jbeta primers. Data came from immunoSEQ multiplex PCR; TCRdb stores just in-frame clones and leaves some out. The repertoire has under 250,000 clones, approximately 80% of them found once; the top ten carry 0.71%. With respect to this clone: The antigen is not known.

The V segment lost 4 bases and the J segment 4 bases; nucleotides outside the gene matches: 17. This CDR3 comprises 19 residues. This sequence joins TRBV5-3 and TRBJ2-6, with 7 nucleotides matching TRBD1. TRBV5-3 is filed as an ORF, its function uncertain. The sequenced material came from PBMCs. This receptor was obtained from a boy aged 2-9 years in good health and CMV-seronegative. CDR3 DNA sequence: TGTGCCAGAAGCAAGGACAGGAGATTTCCGTCCGTGGGGGCCAACGTCCTGACTTTC. It specifies CARSKDRRFPSVGANVLTF.